A selection of T cell receptor beta chains follows, all from one sample in a study of cytomegalovirus exposure and HLA in healthy donors. Produced via immunoSEQ multiplex PCR; TCRdb's table is partial and in-frame only. The table has about 80,000 clones, around 79% seen once. The material sequenced was PBMCs. These receptors were taken from a woman between 35 and 50 years old in good health and CMV-seropositive. CDR3s leave out the opening cysteine and the closing phenylalanine or tryptophan. Each record gives: CDR3 length, J gene, V gene, CDR3 protein.

CDR3 length: 12; J gene: TRBJ1-5; V gene: TRBV2; CDR3 protein: ASRGTGVIQPQH
CDR3 length: 15; J gene: TRBJ2-3; V gene: TRBV5-1; CDR3 protein: ASSSQSITVSTDTQY
CDR3 length: 11; J gene: TRBJ2-7; V gene: TRBV4-2; CDR3 protein: ASSQYTGTEQY
CDR3 length: 12; J gene: TRBJ2-7; V gene: TRBV6-1; CDR3 protein: ASSLRETNYEQY
CDR3 length: 13; J gene: TRBJ2-7; V gene: TRBV7-8; CDR3 protein: ASSLGGGTSYEQY
CDR3 length: 14; J gene: TRBJ2-7; V gene: TRBV5-1; CDR3 protein: ASSPEPGTGTYEQY
CDR3 length: 13; J gene: TRBJ2-1; V gene: TRBV2; CDR3 protein: ASSERGTGFDEQF
CDR3 length: 13; J gene: TRBJ2-1; V gene: TRBV27; CDR3 protein: ASSNLGAGAHEQF
CDR3 length: 16; J gene: TRBJ1-5; V gene: TRBV7-9; CDR3 protein: ASSLGSDSAERKSPQH
CDR3 length: 13; J gene: TRBJ1-4; V gene: TRBV6-1; CDR3 protein: ASTGTGGANEKLF
CDR3 length: 12; J gene: TRBJ2-7; V gene: TRBV7-9; CDR3 protein: ASSLAGGAGEQY
CDR3 length: 12; J gene: TRBJ1-5; V gene: TRBV19; CDR3 protein: ASSKSGGNQPQH
CDR3 length: 13; J gene: TRBJ1-5; V gene: TRBV28; CDR3 protein: ASRADRGNDQPQH
CDR3 length: 12; J gene: TRBJ1-1; V gene: TRBV2; CDR3 protein: ASAMDRVNTEAF
CDR3 length: 13; J gene: TRBJ2-1; V gene: TRBV6-5; CDR3 protein: ASSYQGAKANEQF